This T cell receptor beta chain was retrieved from a study of OX40 agonist ivuxolimab in advanced cancers. About the research overall: Patients were treated with ivuxolimab, an agonistic anti-OX40 (CD134) antibody.

Regarding this clone: Antigen: not known.

The CDR3 covers 15 residues. J gave up 2 bases and V 2 bases, and 3 bases lay outside the gene matches. CDR1 and CDR2 from the germline V gene are MNHEY and SMNVEV (reference sequence). Clones were sequenced by immunoSEQ multiplex PCR, and TCRdb holds only the in-frame ones, with some missing. The data show tens of thousands of clones, 90% to 95% seen once. Study observations and caveats: CD4+ and CD8+ T cells in blood underwent clonal expansion by week 6 at 0.1 to 3.0 mg/kg. On average, a greater number of expanded clones characterised CD8+ T cells relative to CD4+.

The specimen comprised CD4+ or CD8+ T cells sorted from blood, sampled in a trial of the OX40 agonist ivuxolimab. The origin of this receptor is an adult with an advanced solid tumor such as melanoma, head and neck, liver or kidney cancer. The rearrangement joins TRBV27 to TRBJ2-7, with 10 bases fitting TRBD1. The CDR3 nucleotides are TGTGCCAGCAGTTTAGCCGGGACAGGGGCCTACGAGCAGTACTTC. It yields the protein CASSLAGTGAYEQYF.